The 10 T cell receptor beta chains below all came from one sample that was sequenced in a study of shared clonotypes between healthy human individuals. This table comes from immunoSEQ multiplex PCR, and its TCRdb copy is limited to in-frame clones, with some not included. The data contain about 480,000 clones, 75% to 80% of them seen just once; the ten biggest clones take up 12%. What was sequenced was PBMCs. The receptors stem from a woman aged 35 to 49 in good health. Some clones in this sample may be carry-over from other donors' samples.

The genes are TRBV28 and TRBJ2-7; 11 positions agree with TRBD2. This CDR3 is 14 amino acids long. J gave up 2 bases and V 6 bases, and 3 bases lay outside the gene matches. Germline V gene sequence: CDR1 MDHEN, CDR2 SYDVKM. The CDR3 protein is CASRPTSGAYEQYF. The CDR3, as DNA: TGTGCCAGCAGACCGACTAGCGGGGCCTACGAGCAGTACTTC.

In regard to this clone: With only one base between it and a far larger clone, this is likely a read error. The final CDR3 position lacks the conserved phenylalanine or tryptophan, pointing to a likely read error. The chain combines TRBV25-1 with TRBJ1-6; D remains unclear. The germline V gene has CDR1 MGHDK and CDR2 SYGVNS. V lost 1 base and J 7 bases, leaving 5 bases between the germline ends. This CDR3 contains 13 residues. The CDR3, as DNA: TGTGCCAGCAGTGAATCTGAGAATTCACCCCTCCACTCT. Translating gives CASSESENSPLHS.

V usage is TRBV27 and J usage is TRBJ2-3; no clear D gene. Germline V gene lookup returns CDR1 MNHEY and CDR2 SMNVEV (reference sequence). Trimming removed 3 bases from V and 0 bases from J, with 7 bases in between. The CDR3 consists of 14 residues. The chain's CDR3 is CASSFSYSTDTQYF. In DNA form, the CDR3 reads TGTGCCAGCAGTTTCTCCTATAGCACAGATACGCAGTATTTT.

This clone was seen a few times. In the same sample, other DNA sequences code for this CDR3. V gene TRBV20-1 combines with J gene TRBJ1-1, with D unclear. V gave up 3 bases and J gave up 1 base, with 3 bases separating them. CDR3 length: 11 amino acids. Germline-derived CDR1 and CDR2 are DFQATT and SNEGSKA (reference sequence). This CDR3 is CSASRNTEAFF. The CDR3 DNA follows: TGCAGTGCTAGCCGGAACACTGAAGCTTTCTTT.

This sequence joins TRBV19 and TRBJ2-3; D is perhaps TRBD2 (6 bases). The V end was cut by 8 bases, the J end by 4 bases, with 13 bases between. The CDR3 spans 13 residues. Looked up from germline, CDR1 is LNHDA and CDR2 is SQIVND (reference sequence). CDR3: CASQQRAADTQYF. The CDR3 region has the DNA TGTGCCAGTCAACAGCGGGCGGCAGATACGCAGTATTTT.

In DNA, the CDR3 is TGTGCCAGTAGTAGCGGGAGGGCCTACAATGAGCAGTTCTTC. It encodes CASSSGRAYNEQFF. The genes are TRBV19 and TRBJ2-1; TRBD2 matches 9 bases. The CDR3 extends over 14 amino acids. The V segment lost 4 bases and the J segment 2 bases; nucleotides outside the gene matches: 0. From germline, CDR1 is LNHDA and CDR2 SQIVND (reference sequence).

This clone was detected ten times or more. V is TRBV4-3 and J is TRBJ1-2; 9 bases align to TRBD1. Germline CDR1 and CDR2: LGHNA and YSLEER. After removal of 4 bases from V and 8 bases from J, the junction contained 5 bases not matched to a gene. CDR3 length: 13 amino acids. DNA of the CDR3: TGCGCCAGCAGCCCGGGACAGGGCTTAGGCTACACCTTC. Amino acid sequence: CASSPGQGLGYTF.

This chain joins TRBV6-5 and TRBJ1-3; D gene ambiguous. V was clipped by 0 bases and J by 1 base, with 4 bases between them. The germline gives CDR1 MNHEY, CDR2 SVGAGI. This CDR3 has 14 amino acids. The CDR3 sequence: CASSYSPSGNTIYF. The CDR3 DNA is TGTGCCAGCAGTTACTCGCCATCTGGAAACACCATATATTTT.

The chain has TRBV5-1 and TRBJ2-3; weak D call: TRBD2 (6 bases). Trimming took 0 bases from V and 3 from J, leaving 11 bases between them. Germline CDR1 reads SGHRS; CDR2 reads YFSETQ. This CDR3 is 15 amino acids long. The CDR3 here is CASSLAGVMTDTQYF. In nucleotides, the CDR3 is TGCGCCAGCAGCTTGGCGGGAGTAATGACAGATACGCAGTATTTT. Drawing the rest from reference TRBV5-1 and TRBJ2-3, the complete variable domain is KAGVTQTPRYLIKTRGQQVTLSCSPISGHRSVSWYQQTPGQGLQFLFEYFSETQRNKGNFPGRFSGRQFSNSRSEMNVSTLELGDSALYLCASSLAGVMTDTQYFGPGTRLTVL.

V gene TRBV10-3 combines with J gene TRBJ2-3; D is ambiguous. The ends were cut back, 0 bases at V and 5 bases at J, with 12 bases in the middle. Germline CDR1 is ENHRY and CDR2 is SYGVKD. The CDR3 has 15 amino acids. The CDR3 DNA reads TGTGCCATCAGTGAGTCGGGGATGGAACGAGATACGCAGTATTTT. Translating it yields CAISESGMERDTQYF.